This entry describes one TCR beta chain. As yet, its antigen is unknown. Everyone who donated was a healthy Caucasian. The CDR3 totals 15 residues. Germline V gives CDR1 SGHRS, CDR2 YFSETQ. Trimming at V came to 3 bases and at J to 5 bases, leaving 10 bases not matched to a gene. Each CDR3 protein is one row after TCRdb ran MiXCR on the 5' RACE reads. The sample holds roughly 770,000 distinct CDR3 sequences, about 18% seen once. The data derive from a study of identical twins. Overall study findings and caveats: It was cross-sectional statistical analysis, not following the same donors, that the conclusions relied on.

This sample also belongs to another study, concerning T cells expressing NK-cell markers. From that study: CD3+CD56+NKG2C+, CD3+CD56+NKG2C- and CD3+CD56-NKG2C+ T cells, once sorted, supplied the TCR beta repertoires. Whether expanded NKG2C+ T cell clones recognized HCMV stayed uncertain.

The sequenced material came from PBMCs. This TCR derives from a woman younger than 35 in good health. The chain recombines TRBV5-1 with TRBJ2-7; 8 nucleotides align to TRBD1. The CDR3 region has the DNA TGCGCCAGCAGCTCACCCGAGACAGGGGTCAACGAGCAGTACTTC. Protein sequence: CASSSPETGVNEQYF.